This TCR beta chain was recorded in a study of CXCR3-negative and CXCR3-positive naive CD8 T cells. The CDR3 extends over 14 amino acids. Germline V gene sequence: CDR1 MDHEN, CDR2 SYDVKM. The study, taken as a whole, reports: For CXCR3-positive naive cells, TRB CDR3s were more hydrophobic than those of CXCR3-negative naive cells.

It was by 5' RACE with UMI labels that the TRB cDNA libraries were prepared. Reanalyzing the 5' RACE reads, TCRdb keeps one entry per CDR3 protein, without DNA. The listing records over 55,000 distinct CDR3 sequences. Regarding this clonotype: Its antigen is not known.

The chain is built from TRBV28 and TRBJ1-5; with no DNA, the TCRdb D assignment of TRBD1 cannot be verified. This TCR was sampled from a human donor in good health. Some clones in this sample may be carry-over from other donors' samples. The sequenced sample was naive CXCR3+ CD8+ T cells from blood. Subset of the sample: CD45RO-CCR7+CD27+CD95- naive CD8+ T cells expressing CXCR3 (TNR3+). The chain's CDR3 is CASSWGTGDQPQHF.